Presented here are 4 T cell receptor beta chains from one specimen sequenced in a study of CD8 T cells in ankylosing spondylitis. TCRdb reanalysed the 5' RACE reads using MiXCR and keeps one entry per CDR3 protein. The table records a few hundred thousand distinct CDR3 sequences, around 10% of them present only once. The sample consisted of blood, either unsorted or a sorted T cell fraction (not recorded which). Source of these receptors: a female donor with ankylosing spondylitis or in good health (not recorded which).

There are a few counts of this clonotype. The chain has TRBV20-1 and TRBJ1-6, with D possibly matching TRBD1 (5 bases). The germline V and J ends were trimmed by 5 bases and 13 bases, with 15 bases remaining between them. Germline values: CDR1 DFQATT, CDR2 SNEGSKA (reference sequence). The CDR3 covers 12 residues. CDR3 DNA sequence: TGCAGTGCTCCGGGACCCGGACTGCCCCTCCACTTT. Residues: CSAPGPGLPLHF.

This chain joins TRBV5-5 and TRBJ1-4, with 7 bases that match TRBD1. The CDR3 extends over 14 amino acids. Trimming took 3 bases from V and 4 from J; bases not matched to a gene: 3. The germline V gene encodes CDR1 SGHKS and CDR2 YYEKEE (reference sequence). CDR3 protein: CASSSGTDNEKLFF. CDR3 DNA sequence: TGTGCCAGCAGCTCCGGGACAGATAATGAAAAACTGTTTTTT.

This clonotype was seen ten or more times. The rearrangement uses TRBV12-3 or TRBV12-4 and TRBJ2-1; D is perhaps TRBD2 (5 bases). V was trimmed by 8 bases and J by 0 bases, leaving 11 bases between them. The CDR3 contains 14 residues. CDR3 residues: CASSHRDSYNEQFF. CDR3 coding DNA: TGTGCCAGCTCCCACCGGGACTCCTACAATGAGCAGTTCTTC.

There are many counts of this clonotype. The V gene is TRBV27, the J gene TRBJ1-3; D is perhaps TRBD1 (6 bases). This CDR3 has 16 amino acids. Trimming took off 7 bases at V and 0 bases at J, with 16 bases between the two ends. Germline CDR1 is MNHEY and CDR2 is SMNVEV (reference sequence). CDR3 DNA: TGTGCCAGCACGAACGCCGACAGGCACTCTGGAAACACCATATATTTT. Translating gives CASTNADRHSGNTIYF.